This is a list of T cell receptor beta chains from one sample in a study of OX40 agonist ivuxolimab in advanced cancers. Here immunoSEQ multiplex PCR was the method, and the copy in TCRdb shows in-frame clones only, minus some. The table shows about 12,000 clones, with roughly four fifths occurring only once. The source material was CD4+ or CD8+ T cells sorted from blood, sampled in a trial of the OX40 agonist ivuxolimab. These receptors were collected from an adult with an advanced solid tumor such as melanoma, head and neck, liver or kidney cancer. The CDR3 runs from the conserved cysteine through the conserved F or W. Fields, in order: clone size, V gene, D gene, J gene, CDR3 DNA, CDR3 protein. A D gene is named only where the DNA matches it firmly. Expanded clones get a size class; other rows say once, few or many, or leave the size out.

size: NA
V: TRBV13
D: NA
J: TRBJ2-5
DNA: TGTGCCAGCAGCTTTAGGACAAATCAAGAGACCCAGTACTTC
CDR3: CASSFRTNQETQYF

size: NA
V: TRBV15
D: NA
J: TRBJ1-5
DNA: TGTGCCACCAGCAGAGATCCGACAATTATAGATCAGCCCCAGCATTTT
CDR3: CATSRDPTIIDQPQHF

size: NA
V: TRBV5-1
D: NA
J: TRBJ2-1
DNA: TGCGCCAGCAGCTTGGGAGGGGCGATGAATGAGCAGTTCTTC
CDR3: CASSLGGAMNEQFF

size: NA
V: TRBV5-5
D: TRBD1
J: TRBJ2-7
DNA: TGTGCCAGCAGCTCGTTCCCGGGACAGGGGACCTACGAGCAGTACTTC
CDR3: CASSSFPGQGTYEQYF

size: NA
V: TRBV5-7
D: TRBD2
J: TRBJ2-2
DNA: TGTGCCAGCAGCTTGAGCTGGCGGGAGGGCTACACCGGGGAGCTGTTTTTT
CDR3: CASSLSWREGYTGELFF

size: few
V: TRBV11-3
D: NA
J: TRBJ1-3
DNA: TGTGCCAGCAGCTTAGAAGGACAGCTTGGAAACACCATATATTTT
CDR3: CASSLEGQLGNTIYF

size: NA
V: TRBV5-6
D: NA
J: TRBJ2-5
DNA: TGTGCCAGCAGCTTAGGTGGGGGGACCCAGTACTTC
CDR3: CASSLGGGTQYF

size: few
V: TRBV2
D: NA
J: TRBJ2-7
DNA: TGTGCCAGCGGAGACAGGGGAGGGCTTTTCTACGAGCAGTACTTC
CDR3: CASGDRGGLFYEQYF

size: NA
V: TRBV2
D: NA
J: TRBJ2-1
DNA: TGTGCCAGCATCCTTTCGACCCTTTACTCCTACAATGAGCAGTTCTTC
CDR3: CASILSTLYSYNEQFF

size: NA
V: TRBV27
D: NA
J: TRBJ2-1
DNA: TGTGCCAGCAGTCTCAGGGGGGTAGCCTACAATGAGCAGTTCTTC
CDR3: CASSLRGVAYNEQFF

size: NA
V: TRBV19
D: NA
J: TRBJ2-1
DNA: TGTGCCAGTTCCGACCGGGACTTCTACAATGAGCAGTTCTTC
CDR3: CASSDRDFYNEQFF

size: NA
V: TRBV4-3
D: NA
J: TRBJ2-1
DNA: TGCGCCAGCAGCCAAGATCGAGGGGCCTACAATGAGCAGTTCTTC
CDR3: CASSQDRGAYNEQFF

size: NA
V: TRBV11-2
D: NA
J: TRBJ1-4
DNA: TGTGCCAGCAGCTCCCCCTGGGCGGGGTTGGGGGAAAAACTGTTTTTT
CDR3: CASSSPWAGLGEKLFF

size: NA
V: TRBV4-1
D: TRBD2
J: TRBJ2-1
DNA: TGCGCCAGCAGCCAGGAGGGACTAGCGGCCTACAATGAGCAGTTCTTC
CDR3: CASSQEGLAAYNEQFF

size: NA
V: TRBV4-3
D: NA
J: TRBJ2-3
DNA: TGCGCCAGCAGCCAAGATCCGAGGGGGGCTCCAGATACGCAGTATTTT
CDR3: CASSQDPRGAPDTQYF

size: NA
V: TRBV13
D: NA
J: TRBJ1-4
DNA: TGTGCCAGCAGCTTTGGAGCAACTAATGAAAAACTGTTTTTT
CDR3: CASSFGATNEKLFF

size: NA
V: TRBV27
D: NA
J: TRBJ2-2
DNA: TGTGCCAGCAGCCCCGGGGCAGGGGACTTCACCGGGGAGCTGTTTTTT
CDR3: CASSPGAGDFTGELFF

size: few
V: TRBV19
D: TRBD2
J: TRBJ2-5
DNA: TGTGCCAGTAGTATAGGAGCGGGACCCGGGGAGACCCAGTACTTC
CDR3: CASSIGAGPGETQYF

size: once
V: TRBV7-9
D: TRBD1
J: TRBJ1-2
DNA: TGTGCCAGCAGCGCAGGACAGGACCCATTAGCTAACTATGGCTACACCTTC
CDR3: CASSAGQDPLANYGYTF

size: NA
V: TRBV9
D: NA
J: TRBJ2-1
DNA: TGTGCCAGCAGCCCCCGGGGGCAGATCTACAATGAGCAGTTCTTC
CDR3: CASSPRGQIYNEQFF

size: NA
V: TRBV13
D: NA
J: TRBJ2-5
DNA: TGTGCCAGCAGCCGAGGACCTGAAGAGACCCAGTACTTC
CDR3: CASSRGPEETQYF

size: NA
V: TRBV9
D: NA
J: TRBJ1-5
DNA: TGTGCCAGCAGCGTAGGGGCAACGGGCAATCAGCCCCAGCATTTT
CDR3: CASSVGATGNQPQHF

size: NA
V: TRBV6-5
D: NA
J: TRBJ2-2
DNA: TGTGCCAGCAGTTACAGGGGAGGTGTCGTCGGGGAGCTGTTTTTT
CDR3: CASSYRGGVVGELFF

size: NA
V: TRBV19
D: TRBD1
J: TRBJ1-4
DNA: TGTGCCAGTAGTAGGGACAGGGTGGGAGAAAAACTGTTTTTT
CDR3: CASSRDRVGEKLFF

size: NA
V: TRBV11-2
D: NA
J: TRBJ2-1
DNA: TGTGCCAGCAGCGCAGACTATGAGCAGTTCTTC
CDR3: CASSADYEQFF

size: NA
V: TRBV30
D: TRBD1
J: TRBJ1-4
DNA: TGTGCCTGGAGTCGAACCCAAGGGGGCCCTAATGAAAAACTGTTTTTT
CDR3: CAWSRTQGGPNEKLFF

size: NA
V: TRBV21-1
D: NA
J: TRBJ1-2
DNA: TGTGCCAGCAGCAACGGGAGAGGTACAGGGGAGTCAAACTATGGCTACACCTTC
CDR3: CASSNGRGTGESNYGYTF

size: once
V: TRBV5-6
D: TRBD1
J: TRBJ2-1
DNA: TGTGCCAGCAGCGCTGGGACAGGGGCGTACAATGAGCAGTTCTTC
CDR3: CASSAGTGAYNEQFF

size: NA
V: TRBV7-9
D: TRBD1
J: TRBJ2-7
DNA: TGTGCCAGCAGCAGGGGACAGAACAAGGGGCAGTACTTC
CDR3: CASSRGQNKGQYF

size: NA
V: TRBV5-7
D: NA
J: TRBJ1-2
DNA: TGTGCCAGCAGCTTAGTAACAGGGAACTATGGCTACACCTTC
CDR3: CASSLVTGNYGYTF

size: NA
V: TRBV19
D: TRBD2
J: TRBJ2-1
DNA: TGTGCCAGTCGCCAGCGGGGGGCCTACAATGAGCAGTTCTTC
CDR3: CASRQRGAYNEQFF

size: NA
V: TRBV27
D: TRBD1
J: TRBJ2-7
DNA: TGTGCCAGCAGTCCACGACAGGGGGTGAACGAGCAGTACTTC
CDR3: CASSPRQGVNEQYF

size: NA
V: TRBV27
D: NA
J: TRBJ1-5
DNA: TGTGCCAGCAGTTCCCTAGGGGGCAATCAGCCCCAGCATTTT
CDR3: CASSSLGGNQPQHF

size: NA
V: TRBV29-1
D: TRBD1
J: TRBJ1-2
DNA: TGCAGCGTTGACCCCGGGACAGCCCACTATGGCTACACCTTC
CDR3: CSVDPGTAHYGYTF

size: NA
V: TRBV6-6
D: NA
J: TRBJ2-7
DNA: TGTGCCAGCAGTTACTCAGGGCATGGGGACGAGCAGTACTTC
CDR3: CASSYSGHGDEQYF

size: NA
V: TRBV19
D: NA
J: TRBJ1-1
DNA: TGTGCCAGTTTTGGGGGGGGGCGACGGGCTTTCTTT
CDR3: CASFGGGRRAFF

size: NA
V: TRBV27
D: TRBD2
J: TRBJ2-1
DNA: TGTGCCAGCAGTTGGGCTAGCGGGGGATACAATGAGCAGTTCTTC
CDR3: CASSWASGGYNEQFF

size: NA
V: TRBV5-1
D: TRBD1
J: TRBJ1-1
DNA: TGCGCCAGCAGCTTGAGGGGGCTGAGCACTGAAGCTTTCTTT
CDR3: CASSLRGLSTEAFF

size: NA
V: TRBV5-6
D: TRBD2
J: TRBJ2-1
DNA: TGTGCCAGCAGCTTCGGACTAGCGGTAAACAATGAGCAGTTCTTC
CDR3: CASSFGLAVNNEQFF

size: once
V: TRBV19
D: NA
J: TRBJ2-7
DNA: TGTGCCAGCCATCCCGCGGGACAATACTACGAGCAGTACTTC
CDR3: CASHPAGQYYEQYF

size: once
V: TRBV4-2
D: TRBD1
J: TRBJ2-7
DNA: TGTGCCAGCAGCTTGGGCCAGGGGGCTCTTTACGAGCAGTACTTC
CDR3: CASSLGQGALYEQYF

size: NA
V: TRBV19
D: NA
J: TRBJ2-7
DNA: TGTGCCAGTAGTATCCAAGCGGACTACGAGCAGTACTTC
CDR3: CASSIQADYEQYF

size: NA
V: TRBV27
D: NA
J: TRBJ2-2
DNA: TGTGCCAGCAGGGCGGAGAACACCGGGGAGCTGTTTTTT
CDR3: CASRAENTGELFF

size: NA
V: TRBV11-2
D: NA
J: TRBJ2-7
DNA: TGTGCCAGCAGCTTTGGGTCCGCCTTTGGCGGCGAGCAGTACTTC
CDR3: CASSFGSAFGGEQYF

size: NA
V: TRBV15
D: NA
J: TRBJ2-3
DNA: TGTGCCACCAGCACCTTAGCGGAAATATCAATAGCAGATACGCAGTATTTT
CDR3: CATSTLAEISIADTQYF

size: NA
V: TRBV2
D: NA
J: TRBJ2-3
DNA: TGTGCCAGCAGCCAAGGAACGGGAGACGCAGATACGCAGTATTTT
CDR3: CASSQGTGDADTQYF